This T cell receptor beta chain originates from a study of beta chain features in type 1 diabetes. Points from the study as a whole: Patients' naive, central memory and Treg TCRB repertoires seemed closer to one another than those of healthy donors.

The investigators reverse transcribed all of the isolated RNA, so they sequenced expressed TCRB transcripts. Sequencing used immunoSEQ multiplex PCR; TCRdb keeps in-frame clones, though not all of them. The repertoire holds a few hundred thousand clones, with 11% as singletons. The V gene's germline CDR1 is SGHTA and CDR2 FQGNSA. J was trimmed by 4 bases and V by 6 bases; bases with no gene match: 15. The CDR3 is made up of 17 amino acids. This clone turned up a few times. What it binds is not known. The sequenced sample was central memory CD4+ T cells from blood. This clonotype was obtained from a man between 18 and 35 years old in good health. The V and J genes are TRBV7-2 and TRBJ2-1; TRBD1 agrees at 7 bases. The CDR3 coding sequence is TGTGCCAGCAGTTCCCTCTTTTGGACAGGAAAGTACAATGAGCAGTTCTTC. Amino acid sequence: CASSSLFWTGKYNEQFF.